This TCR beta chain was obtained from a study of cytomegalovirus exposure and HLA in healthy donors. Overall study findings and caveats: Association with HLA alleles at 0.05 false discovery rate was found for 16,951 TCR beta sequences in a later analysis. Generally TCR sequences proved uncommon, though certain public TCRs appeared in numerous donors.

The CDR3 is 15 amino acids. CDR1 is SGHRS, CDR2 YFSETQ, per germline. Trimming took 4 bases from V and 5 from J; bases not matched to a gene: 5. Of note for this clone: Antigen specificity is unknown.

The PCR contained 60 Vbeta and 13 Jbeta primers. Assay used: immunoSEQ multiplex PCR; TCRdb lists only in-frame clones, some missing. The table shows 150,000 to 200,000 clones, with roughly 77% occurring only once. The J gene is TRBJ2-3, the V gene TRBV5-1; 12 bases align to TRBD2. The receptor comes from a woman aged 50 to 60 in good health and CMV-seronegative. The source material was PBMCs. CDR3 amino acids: CASSALAGGQDTQYF. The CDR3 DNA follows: TGCGCCAGCAGCGCCCTAGCGGGGGGGCAAGATACGCAGTATTTT. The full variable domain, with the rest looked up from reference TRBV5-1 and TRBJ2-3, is KAGVTQTPRYLIKTRGQQVTLSCSPISGHRSVSWYQQTPGQGLQFLFEYFSETQRNKGNFPGRFSGRQFSNSRSEMNVSTLELGDSALYLCASSALAGGQDTQYFGPGTRLTVL.